The 20 T cell receptor beta chains below all came from one sample that was sequenced in a study of regulatory T cells in long-lasting Graves disease. Sequencing libraries for TCR beta were prepared with iRepertoire HTBI primers and Arm-PCR of CDR3 regions. TCRdb passed the multiplex PCR reads through MiXCR, listing each CDR3 protein once. The table lists over 350,000 distinct CDR3 sequences, about 15% of them singletons, with about 8% in the top ten. Sample time point: newly diagnosed GD, antithyroid drugs for less than 3 months. The authors made the TCR library using RNA they extracted from PBMCs. Separately, the same data were catalogued under a study of T cells in Graves' hyperthyroidism and ophthalmopathy.

Sequencing used peripheral blood mononuclear cells (PBMCs), obtained at new diagnosis, from a patient treated with antithyroid drugs. Receptors originate from a woman in her thirties or forties with Graves disease.

As concerns this clonotype: A read error likely explains this, since a far larger clone differs by one base. The chain recombines TRBV6-1 with TRBJ2-7; 8 bases are shared with TRBD2. Germline V CDR1 and CDR2: MNHNS, SASEGT. The CDR3 consists of 14 residues. For the CDR3, the DNA is TGTGCCAGCAGGGGAACTAGCGGATCCTGCGAGCAGTACTTC. Translation gives CASRGTSGSCEQYF.

This clonotype has only a few counts. DNA for the CDR3: TGTGCCAGCAGCCCCCCAGGGTTTGAAAAGCAGTACTTC. Its protein is CASSPPGFEKQYF. This chain joins TRBV14 and TRBJ2-7; possibly TRBD1 for D (5 bases). The V gene's germline CDR1 is SGHDN and CDR2 FVKESK. V was pared by 4 bases and J by 8 bases, with 15 bases between. This CDR3 contains 13 residues. The full variable domain, with the rest looked up from reference TRBV14 and TRBJ2-7, is EAGVTQFPSHSVIEKGQTVTLRCDPISGHDNLYWYRRVMGKEIKFLLHFVKESKQDESGMPNNRFLAERTGGTYSTLKVQPAELEDSGVYFCASSPPGFEKQYFGPGTRLTVT.

This clonotype was found many times. The chain combines TRBV20-1 with TRBJ2-7, with D possibly being TRBD1 (6 bases). With 6 bases removed from V and 1 base from J, the gap between germline ends came to 10 bases. This CDR3 is built from 12 residues. Germline loops: CDR1 DFQATT, CDR2 SNEGSKA (reference sequence). The CDR3 bases are TGCAGTGCGCCCGGACAGTCCTACGAGCAGTACTTC. It specifies CSAPGQSYEQYF.

The chain uses TRBV7-9 and TRBJ2-6, with D possibly being TRBD1 (6 bases). The CDR3 length is 20 residues. Trimming cost V 4 bases and J 0 bases, with 22 bases left between them. Germline values: CDR1 SEHNR, CDR2 FQNEAQ (reference sequence). The CDR3 reads CASSSSSLRWGHSGANVLTF. CDR3 bases: TGTGCCAGCAGCTCCTCCTCACTCAGGTGGGGGCACTCTGGGGCCAACGTCCTGACTTTC. The variable domain in full, with the rest retrieved from reference TRBV7-9 and TRBJ2-6, is DTGVSQNPRHKITKRGQNVTFRCDPISEHNRLYWYRQTLGQGPEFLTYFQNEAQLEKSRLLSDRFSAERPKGSFSTLEIQRTEQGDSAMYLCASSSSSLRWGHSGANVLTFGAGSRLTVL.

This clonotype was counted at least ten times. The chain carries TRBV9 and TRBJ1-5; 9 nucleotides line up with TRBD1. With V trimmed by 3 bases and J by 5 bases, 3 bases remained unmatched. This CDR3 is 14 amino acids long. CDR1 is SGDLS, CDR2 YYNGEE, per germline. The CDR3: CASSETGGDQPQHF. The CDR3 region has the DNA TGTGCCAGCAGCGAGACAGGGGGGGATCAGCCCCAGCATTTT. Full variable domain (remainder filled in from reference TRBV9 and TRBJ1-5): DSGVTQTPKHLITATGQRVTLRCSPRSGDLSVYWYQQSLDQGLQFLIQYYNGEERAKGNILERFSAQQFPDLHSELNLSSLELGDSALYFCASSETGGDQPQHFGDGTRLSIL.

This clonotype was counted at least ten times. CDR3 loop: CASSPRGAGGAQTQYF. In DNA, the CDR3 is TGTGCCAGCAGCCCTCGGGGAGCAGGGGGCGCCCAGACCCAGTACTTC. This chain links TRBV7-2 with TRBJ2-5; TRBD1 aligns across 8 bases. V gave up 5 bases and J gave up 6 bases; unmatched junction bases: 14. CDR1 is SGHTA, CDR2 FQGNSA, per germline. This CDR3 comprises 16 residues.

This sequence joins TRBV27 and TRBJ1-2, with D unclear. This CDR3 is built from 15 residues. Germline V gene data show CDR1 as MNHEY and CDR2 as SMNVEV (reference sequence). The ends were cut back, 1 base at V and 1 base at J, with 10 bases in the middle. The CDR3 spells CASSLLGIGNYGYTF. As DNA, the CDR3 is TGTGCCAGCAGTTTATTAGGGATAGGTAACTATGGCTACACCTTC.

In its sample, this clonotype was seen many times. The gene calls are TRBV7-2 and TRBJ2-7; unclear D gene. The germline V gene encodes CDR1 SGHTA and CDR2 FQGNSA. This CDR3 region has 13 residues. V was trimmed by 5 bases and J by 1 base, leaving 9 bases between them. The CDR3 loop is CASSPVASYEQYF. The DNA of the CDR3 is TGTGCCAGCAGCCCAGTCGCTTCCTACGAGCAGTACTTC.

Note on this clonotype: A read error may explain this, as a much larger clone is one base away. The chain recombines TRBV7-9 with TRBJ2-7, with 8 bases identical to TRBD2. The CDR3 loop spans 13 amino acids. Per germline, CDR1 SEHNR and CDR2 FQNEAQ (reference sequence). CDR3 residues: CASTLAGSCEQYF. The CDR3 nucleotides are TGTGCCAGCACCCTAGCGGGCTCCTGCGAGCAGTACTTC.

The chain is built from TRBV5-5 and TRBJ2-7; TRBD2 is a possible D gene (6 bases). This CDR3 has 18 amino acids. Trimming removed 0 bases from V and 1 base from J, with 20 bases in between. CDR1 and CDR2 (germline): SGHKS, YYEKEE (reference sequence). CDR3 residues: CASSLARLTGAESYEQYF. CDR3 sequence (DNA): TGTGCCAGCAGCTTGGCTCGCCTAACGGGAGCGGAATCCTACGAGCAGTACTTC.

This clonotype was detected ten times or more. J is TRBJ1-5 and V is TRBV24-1; no clear D gene. CDR1 and CDR2 from the germline V gene are KGHDR and SFDVKD. The CDR3 contains 13 residues. The V end was cut by 9 bases, the J end by 2 bases, with 10 bases between. The CDR3 DNA is TGTGCCACCTCAGCCGTGGGCAATCAGCCCCAGCATTTT. Translation: CATSAVGNQPQHF.

This clonotype has at least ten counts. This rearrangement joins TRBV6-2 or TRBV6-3 to TRBJ2-1; D gene unclear. Germline assignment: CDR1 MNHEY and CDR2 SVGEGT. The CDR3 length is 12 residues. V shed 5 bases and J shed 10 bases, with 12 bases lying between them. The CDR3 spells CASSEGWTEQFF. In DNA form, the CDR3 reads TGTGCCAGCAGTGAAGGGTGGACCGAGCAGTTCTTC.

This clonotype was counted ten times or more. The gene calls are TRBV27 and TRBJ2-5; 13 bases line up with TRBD2. The junction had 4 bases not matched to a gene; V was cut back by 4 bases and J by 5 bases. The V gene's germline CDR1 is MNHEY and CDR2 SMNVEV (reference sequence). The CDR3 totals 15 residues. CDR3 sequence (DNA): TGTGCCAGCAGTTACGGACTAGCGGGAGTGGAGACCCAGTACTTC. Translation gives CASSYGLAGVETQYF.

This clonotype was observed many times. This chain joins TRBV11-3 and TRBJ2-7; D gene uncertain. Germline V gene sequence: CDR1 SGHNT, CDR2 YENEEA. The CDR3 is 18 residues long. The V end lost 3 bases, the J end lost 2 bases, and 23 bases lay between the germline ends. The CDR3 DNA reads TGTGCCAGCAGCTTTGATCTGGGGAATCAACCCCACGCCTACGAGCAGTACTTC. This codes for CASSFDLGNQPHAYEQYF.

This clonotype was observed at least ten times. The chain links TRBV20-1 to TRBJ2-7; TRBD1 agrees at 7 bases. Germline V gene sequence: CDR1 DFQATT, CDR2 SNEGSKA (reference sequence). V lost 0 bases, J lost 6 bases, and 8 bases stayed unmatched. This CDR3 has 14 amino acids. This CDR3 is CSAREGTVNVEQYF. Here the CDR3 DNA reads TGCAGTGCTAGAGAGGGGACAGTTAATGTCGAGCAGTACTTC.

This clonotype occurred many times. The chain employs TRBV11-2 and TRBJ2-2; D unresolved. The CDR3 sequence is 16 residues long. Trimming cost V 1 base and J 4 bases, with 13 bases left between them. CDR1 and CDR2 from the germline V gene are SGHAT and FQNNGV. The CDR3 DNA follows: TGTGCCAGCAGCTTAGGTTACAGCCTATCCACCGGGGAGCTGTTTTTT. Translation: CASSLGYSLSTGELFF.

This clonotype has ten or more counts. The chain has TRBV20-1 and TRBJ2-1; D gene unclear. The CDR3 length is 12 residues. V lost 0 bases and J 8 bases, leaving 8 bases between the germline ends. Germline V gives CDR1 DFQATT, CDR2 SNEGSKA (reference sequence). The CDR3 spells CSARDPAYEQFF. CDR3 coding DNA: TGCAGTGCTAGAGATCCTGCGTATGAGCAGTTCTTC.

About this clonotype: Since a much larger clone is just one base distant, this may be a read error. The chain links TRBV12-3 or TRBV12-4 to TRBJ2-3, with D uncertain. This CDR3 region has 15 residues. Trimming cost V 2 bases and J 2 bases, with 11 bases left between them. The CDR3 DNA reads TGTGCCAGCAGTTTAAGGCAGACACTCACAGATACGCAGTATTTT. Encoded protein: CASSLRQTLTDTQYF.

This clonotype was detected a few times. The chain recombines TRBV5-6 with TRBJ1-2; D not certain. The CDR3 totals 17 residues. Per the germline V gene, CDR1 is SGHDT and CDR2 is YYEEEE. V was clipped by 6 bases and J by 0 bases, with 21 bases between them. CDR3 protein: CASTPTGRRSANYGYTF. DNA of the CDR3: TGTGCCAGCACTCCGACGGGCAGAAGGAGCGCTAACTATGGCTACACCTTC.

This clonotype was counted at least ten times. The J gene is TRBJ2-1, the V gene TRBV2, with D hard to call. Trimming removed 5 bases from V and 4 bases from J, with 6 bases in between. CDR1 SNHLY and CDR2 FYNNEI come from the germline V gene. This CDR3 comprises 12 residues. CDR3 amino acids: CASSTEYNEQFF. The DNA of the CDR3 is TGTGCCAGCAGTACAGAGTACAATGAGCAGTTCTTC.